This passage covers 18 T cell receptor beta chains from one sample sequenced in a study of radiotherapy plus CTLA-4 blockade in lung cancer. Measured with immunoSEQ multiplex PCR; TCRdb has only the in-frame clones, and not every one. The sample includes about 51,000 clones, around 79% seen only once; the top ten take about 8%. The sequences come from peripheral blood, collected from a patient treated with radiotherapy plus ipilimumab. The receptors here all came from a human donor with non-small cell lung cancer who had a complete response to radiotherapy plus ipilimumab.

The rearrangement uses TRBV30 and TRBJ1-5; the match to TRBD1 covers 8 bases. With V trimmed by 3 bases and J by 5 bases, 3 bases remained unmatched. The CDR3 totals 13 residues. Germline CDR1 GTSNPN, CDR2 SVGIG (reference sequence). CDR3 amino acids: CAWSRGLHQPQHF. DNA for the CDR3: TGTGCCTGGAGCAGGGGGCTGCATCAGCCCCAGCATTTT.

This chain connects TRBV7-9 to TRBJ2-5; TRBD1 agrees at 7 bases. Germline loops: CDR1 SEHNR, CDR2 FQNEAQ (reference sequence). V was pared by 6 bases and J by 4 bases, with 8 bases of the junction left unmatched. The CDR3 has 14 amino acids. This CDR3 reads CASSPQGKLETQYF. The CDR3 DNA is TGTGCCAGCAGTCCACAGGGGAAGTTAGAGACCCAGTACTTC. Drawing the rest from reference TRBV7-9 and TRBJ2-5, the complete variable domain is DTGVSQNPRHKITKRGQNVTFRCDPISEHNRLYWYRQTLGQGPEFLTYFQNEAQLEKSRLLSDRFSAERPKGSFSTLEIQRTEQGDSAMYLCASSPQGKLETQYFGPGTRLLVL.

The chain recombines TRBV2 with TRBJ2-5, with TRBD1 matching 8 bases. Germline loops: CDR1 SNHLY, CDR2 FYNNEI. There are 13 residues in the CDR3. Trimming cost V 6 bases and J 5 bases; bases outside gene matches: 5. CDR3 in amino acids: CASRTGVGETQYF. Here the CDR3 DNA reads TGTGCCAGCAGGACAGGGGTCGGGGAGACCCAGTACTTC.

The rearrangement links TRBV18 to TRBJ2-7; D may be TRBD2 (5 bases). CDR1 and CDR2 (germline): KGHSH, LQKENI. V was trimmed by 6 bases and J by 3 bases, leaving 12 bases between them. This CDR3 has 13 residues. In DNA, the CDR3 is TGTGCCAGCTCCCCCGAGAGGGTCTACGAGCAGTACGTC. Translated, it gives CASSPERVYEQYV.

This clone was counted a single time. This chain links TRBV7-2 with TRBJ2-1; D might be TRBD2 (9 bases). Trimming cost V 2 bases and J 7 bases, with 27 bases left between them. The CDR3 runs 19 residues. From germline, CDR1 is SGHTA and CDR2 FQGNSA. CDR3 loop: CASSLWGQVAGVGINEQFF. The CDR3 region has the DNA TGTGCCAGCAGCTTATGGGGACAGGTAGCGGGAGTGGGGATTAATGAGCAGTTCTTC.

This chain joins TRBV7-9 and TRBJ1-2; TRBD1 might be the D (5 bases). Trimming left V 5 bases short and J 4 bases short, with 14 bases between. CDR3 length: 14 amino acids. Germline CDR1 is SEHNR and CDR2 is FQNEAQ (reference sequence). The CDR3 reads CASSPDTWGYGYTF. The CDR3 DNA reads TGTGCCAGCAGCCCGGACACTTGGGGCTATGGCTACACCTTC.

The chain recombines TRBV5-6 with TRBJ2-7; TRBD1 aligns across 10 bases. Germline-derived CDR1 and CDR2 are SGHDT and YYEEEE. The junction had 5 bases not matched to a gene; V was cut back by 4 bases and J by 4 bases. CDR3 length equals 14 residues. CDR3 sequence reads: CASSRGQGFYEQYF. For the CDR3, the DNA is TGTGCCAGCAGCAGGGGACAGGGGTTTTACGAGCAGTACTTC.

V usage is TRBV27 and J usage is TRBJ1-1; perhaps TRBD1 as D (6 bases). The CDR3 totals 14 residues. Germline lookup yields CDR1 MNHEY and CDR2 SMNVEV (reference sequence). The V end was cut by 10 bases, the J end by 0 bases, with 15 bases between. Written as DNA, the CDR3 is TGTGCCACCCAACGACAGGCCATGAACACTGAAGCTTTCTTT. It translates to CATQRQAMNTEAFF.

This chain joins TRBV7-2 and TRBJ1-2; TRBD1 agrees at 9 bases. J lost 8 bases, V lost 5 bases, and 9 bases had no gene match. From germline, CDR1 is SGHTA and CDR2 FQGNSA. There are 14 residues in the CDR3. The CDR3 nucleotides read TGTGCCAGCAGCCCGGACAGGGGCCAAACGGGCTACACCTTC. Protein: CASSPDRGQTGYTF.

This rearrangement joins TRBV6-5 to TRBJ1-1, with D unclear. V was shortened by 4 bases and J by 1 base, with 16 bases between the two germline ends. The length of the CDR3 is 16 residues. The germline gives CDR1 MNHEY, CDR2 SVGAGI. CDR3 coding DNA: TGTGCCAGCAGTTCGGGGATTAAACACGCGAACACTGAAGCTTTCTTT. Translation: CASSSGIKHANTEAFF.

The J gene is TRBJ2-2, the V gene TRBV11-2, with D maybe TRBD1 (5 bases). Germline values: CDR1 SGHAT, CDR2 FQNNGV. The CDR3 length is 16 residues. V was pared by 5 bases and J by 0 bases, with 13 bases between. The CDR3 coding sequence is TGTGCCAGCAGCCCTCAGGGCGCGGCGAACACCGGGGAGCTGTTTTTT. It codes for CASSPQGAANTGELFF. Full variable domain (rest looked up from reference TRBV11-2 and TRBJ2-2): EAGVAQSPRYKIIEKRQSVAFWCNPISGHATLYWYQQILGQGPKLLIQFQNNGVVDDSQLPKDRFSAERLKGVDSTLKIQPAKLEDSAVYLCASSPQGAANTGELFFGEGSRLTVL.

This clone was found a few times. The J gene is TRBJ2-3, the V gene TRBV6-5; D is possibly TRBD1 (5 bases). CDR3 size: 16 residues. Trimming shortened V by 2 bases and J by 0 bases, and 12 bases separated the two germline ends. Germline V gives CDR1 MNHEY, CDR2 SVGAGI. The CDR3 coding sequence is TGTGCCAGCAGTTACGGGATGACAGCTAGCACAGATACGCAGTATTTT. This gives the protein CASSYGMTASTDTQYF.

This sequence joins TRBV20-1 and TRBJ1-1; D remains unclear. Looked up from germline, CDR1 is DFQATT and CDR2 is SNEGSKA (reference sequence). CDR3 length: 11 residues. Trimming left V 8 bases short and J 6 bases short, with 13 bases between. CDR3 sequence: CSILDEAEAFF. The CDR3 region has the DNA TGCAGTATCCTTGACGAGGCTGAAGCTTTCTTT.

The J gene is TRBJ1-4, the V gene TRBV5-1; 8 nucleotides agree with TRBD1. This CDR3 has 16 amino acids. Trimming took 5 bases from V and 10 from J; bases not matched to a gene: 16. Germline V CDR1 and CDR2: SGHRS, YFSETQ. DNA for the CDR3: TGCGCCAGCAGTCGGGGCGGACAGGGTGTACAGGGAAAACTGTTTTTT. Translating it yields CASSRGGQGVQGKLFF. Using reference TRBV5-1 and TRBJ1-4 for the parts outside the CDR3, the full variable domain is KAGVTQTPRYLIKTRGQQVTLSCSPISGHRSVSWYQQTPGQGLQFLFEYFSETQRNKGNFPGRFSGRQFSNSRSEMNVSTLELGDSALYLCASSRGGQGVQGKLFFGSGTQLSVL.

V usage is TRBV18 and J usage is TRBJ1-6; D ambiguous. The V end lost 6 bases, the J end lost 7 bases, and 16 bases lay between the germline ends. The CDR3 loop spans 15 amino acids. The germline gives CDR1 KGHSH, CDR2 LQKENI. CDR3: CASSPLKTENSPLHF. The CDR3 nucleotides are TGTGCCAGCTCCCCGTTGAAAACAGAAAATTCACCCCTCCACTTT.

This chain connects TRBV18 to TRBJ2-2; possibly TRBD2 for D (5 bases). The V end was cut by 3 bases, the J end by 4 bases, with 15 bases between. Germline V gene data show CDR1 as KGHSH and CDR2 as LQKENI. The CDR3 has 16 residues. The CDR3 DNA is TGTGCCAGCTCACCGGGGATCGGGGATGGCACCGGGGAGCTGTTTTTT. Translating gives CASSPGIGDGTGELFF.

V gene TRBV25-1 combines with J gene TRBJ1-4, with a possible D match to TRBD1 (6 bases). This CDR3 has 17 amino acids. Trimming took off 6 bases at V and 1 base at J, with 18 bases between the two ends. The V gene's germline CDR1 is MGHDK and CDR2 SYGVNS. Here the CDR3 reads CASRRGTGAQTNEKLFF. Here the CDR3 DNA reads TGTGCCAGCAGGCGGGGGACGGGGGCGCAAACTAATGAAAAACTGTTTTTT.

The chain uses TRBV7-8 and TRBJ1-3, with D maybe TRBD1 (6 bases). Germline-derived CDR1 and CDR2 are SGHVS and FQNEAQ. Trimming left V 3 bases short and J 0 bases short, with 9 bases between. CDR3 size: 15 residues. The CDR3 DNA is TGTGCCAGCAGCTTGGGGGCCATCTCTGGAAACACCATATATTTT. Encoded protein: CASSLGAISGNTIYF.